Listed below are T cell receptor beta chains from one sample, sequenced in a study of CD8+ T cells in alopecia areata. Assay: immunoSEQ multiplex PCR; the TCRdb copy retains only in-frame clones and omits some. The data show around 200,000 clones, about three fifths seen once. The source was CD4+ T cells sorted from blood, collected at week 4, from a patient treated with tofacitinib. These receptors all come from a human donor with alopecia areata. Both conserved end residues are part of each CDR3. Part of the rows lack a size; the others show once, few, many or a class for expanded clones.

CDR3 length,clone size,J gene,V gene,CDR3 protein
11,-,TRBJ2-2,TRBV29-1,CSVGFTGELFF
15,-,TRBJ2-7,TRBV4-3,CASSRLAGPNYEQYF
14,few,TRBJ1-1,TRBV5-4,CASSLEGDLTEAFF
13,few,TRBJ1-5,TRBV7-2,CASSSDRSQPQHF
15,-,TRBJ2-7,TRBV4-2,CASSQDRGSERPQYF
14,-,TRBJ2-3,TRBV7-2,CASSLGTGTDTQYF
16,-,TRBJ2-3,TRBV5-6,CASSFPPGTSTDTQYF
16,few,TRBJ2-6,TRBV19,CASTVGRPSGANVLTF
15,few,TRBJ2-7,TRBV27,CASSLVGTGGYKQYF
13,once,TRBJ1-1,TRBV5-4,CASSQEQGTEAFF
14,-,TRBJ1-2,TRBV18,CASSPLTARNGYTF
11,once,TRBJ2-5,TRBV20-1,CSAGFQETQYF
13,-,TRBJ1-2,TRBV29-1,CSAGDSLKGGYTF
18,-,TRBJ2-3,TRBV4-1,CASSQVFPLSGYTDTQYF
14,few,TRBJ1-4,TRBV6-5,CASSKQGAQEKLFF
11,-,TRBJ1-1,TRBV6-6,CASRGRSEAFF
13,-,TRBJ1-1,TRBV6-5,CASSPGPGTEAFF
12,-,TRBJ1-1,TRBV7-9,CASSDRDAEAFF
15,-,TRBJ2-2,TRBV5-7,CASISGVMNTGELFF
14,few,TRBJ2-5,TRBV4-3,CASSQGVAPETQYF
13,-,TRBJ1-4,TRBV9,CASSVDSSEKLFF
12,-,TRBJ2-7,TRBV29-1,CSVEDGTYEQYF
16,-,TRBJ2-5,TRBV7-9,CASSSTSGGFQETQYF
15,-,TRBJ1-2,TRBV19,CASSPGGRENYGYTF
15,-,TRBJ2-7,TRBV11-2,CASSLVAGGPYEQYF
12,-,TRBJ2-1,TRBV15,CATSRELAGQFF
16,-,TRBJ2-1,TRBV4-2,CASSQEVAGGYNEQFF
15,-,TRBJ2-7,TRBV15,CATSRAGTGTYEQYF
13,once,TRBJ1-2,TRBV9,CASSADRGYGYTF
16,-,TRBJ2-1,TRBV7-2,CASSHLAGGPYNEQFF
18,once,TRBJ2-6,TRBV4-1,CASSQDVATSSGANVLTF
10,-,TRBJ1-2,TRBV29-1,CSVEVGTTDF
15,-,TRBJ1-2,TRBV15,CATSRDLGLSYGYTF
13,-,TRBJ1-2,TRBV14,CASSQSQPGGYTF
16,few,TRBJ1-6,TRBV4-3,CASSQDGRGSNSPLHF
14,-,TRBJ1-2,TRBV7-2,CASSPRDGYYGYTF
14,-,TRBJ2-3,TRBV2,CARNLAGATDTQYF
14,once,TRBJ1-6,TRBV30,CAWRMTGRGSPLHF
13,-,TRBJ2-7,TRBV19,CASSIGQSYEQYF
14,-,TRBJ1-1,TRBV25-1,CASSERTGSSEAFF
10,-,TRBJ2-3,TRBV2,CASNIDTQYF
13,few,TRBJ2-7,TRBV29-1,CSAASTFSYEQYF
14,few,TRBJ2-3,TRBV29-1,CSVDSGVYTDTQYF
17,-,TRBJ1-1,TRBV4-3,CASSQGRGQARNTEAFF
15,-,TRBJ1-2,TRBV7-2,CASSEGTVDNYGYTF
14,-,TRBJ2-7,TRBV30,CAWTFNRGPYEQYF
15,-,TRBJ2-7,TRBV5-1,CASSTGLAGEDEQYF
14,few,TRBJ1-3,TRBV6-5,CASRQGYSGNTIYF
15,once,TRBJ2-7,TRBV25-1,CASSELGGGPYEQYF
14,once,TRBJ1-5,TRBV2,CASRRDRDNQPQHF
14,-,TRBJ2-5,TRBV5-8,CASSNRVKGETQYF
14,-,TRBJ1-2,TRBV7-9,CASSLAEGPYGYTF